These 31 T cell receptor beta chains were all obtained from the same sample, sequenced in a study of T-cell reconstitution after alpha-beta-depleted transplantation in children. The library targeted TCRbeta and was prepared with unique molecular identifiers. TCRdb re-called the PCR reads through MiXCR, storing one row per CDR3 protein. Among 700,000 or so distinct CDR3 sequences listed, approximately 14% were seen once. The sequences come from PBMCs, collected before TCRalphabeta/CD19-depleted stem cell transplant. All receptors derive from a girl aged 2 to 10 with congenital amegakaryocytic thrombocytopenia, due to receive a stem cell transplant.

This clonotype has a count of ten or more. The CDR3 here is CASSLRIDHTKYF. The CDR3 DNA is TGTGCCAGCAGTTTAAGGATAGATCACACCAAGTACTTC. This chain connects TRBV28 to TRBJ2-5; D uncertain. Germline V gene lookup returns CDR1 MDHEN and CDR2 SYDVKM. The V end lost 2 bases, the J end lost 12 bases, and 16 bases lay between the germline ends. The CDR3 spans 13 residues.

This clonotype has a count of ten or more. The chain joins TRBV20-1 to TRBJ2-1; a possible D gene is TRBD2 (5 bases). Trimming left V 5 bases short and J 1 base short, with 15 bases between. This CDR3 contains 15 residues. Germline V gene lookup returns CDR1 DFQATT and CDR2 SNEGSKA (reference sequence). CDR3 amino acids: CSAVSGSGSYNEQFF. The CDR3, as DNA: TGCAGTGCTGTAAGTGGGAGCGGATCCTACAATGAGCAGTTCTTC.

This clonotype was detected a few times. The rearrangement joins TRBV12-3 or TRBV12-4 to TRBJ2-1, with D possibly TRBD2 on 5 matching bases. The ends were cut back, 4 bases at V and 7 bases at J, with 20 bases in the middle. The CDR3 totals 16 residues. The CDR3 here is CASSSPGLRTPNEQFF. As DNA, the CDR3 is TGTGCCAGCAGTTCTCCGGGATTGCGGACCCCAAATGAGCAGTTCTTC.

The chain carries TRBV12-3 or TRBV12-4 and TRBJ2-1; D tentatively fits TRBD1 or TRBD2 (7 bases each). The length of the CDR3 is 17 residues. The V and J ends lost 7 bases and 9 bases respectively, with 28 bases between them. Here the CDR3 reads CASTWGAGYSQGGEQFF. The CDR3 DNA sequence: TGTGCCAGCACCTGGGGAGCGGGATACTCTCAGGGGGGTGAGCAGTTCTTC.

This clonotype was observed many times. The CDR3 region is CSGRTVEKLFF. The CDR3 coding sequence is TGCAGCGGTAGGACAGTAGAAAAACTGTTTTTT. The rearrangement joins TRBV29-1 to TRBJ1-4, with D possibly matching TRBD1 (6 bases). CDR3 length equals 11 residues. V was pared by 7 bases and J by 8 bases, with 11 bases between. Germline CDR1 and CDR2: SQVTM and ANQGSEA.

The genes are TRBV27 and TRBJ1-4; 7 bases agree with TRBD1. Germline V gene lookup returns CDR1 MNHEY and CDR2 SMNVEV (reference sequence). Trimming at V came to 4 bases and at J to 8 bases, leaving 13 bases not matched to a gene. The CDR3 totals 16 residues. The CDR3 reads CASSYTRTGVSEKLFF. CDR3 in DNA: TGTGCCAGCAGTTATACCCGAACAGGGGTTTCCGAAAAACTGTTTTTT.

This clonotype was counted ten times or more. The chain couples TRBV5-1 to TRBJ2-1, with 10 bases identical to TRBD2. The CDR3 consists of 18 residues. V lost 0 bases to trimming and J lost 7 bases; unmatched junction nucleotides: 13. Germline loops: CDR1 SGHRS, CDR2 YFSETQ. The CDR3 sequence is CASSLARLAGPGGNEQFF. The CDR3 DNA sequence: TGCGCCAGCAGCTTGGCGAGACTAGCGGGTCCTGGGGGGAATGAGCAGTTCTTC.

The sample holds many counts of this clonotype. V gene TRBV11-2 combines with J gene TRBJ2-7, with no clear D. The CDR3 totals 13 residues. The germline V gene encodes CDR1 SGHAT and CDR2 FQNNGV. The V end lost 1 base, the J end lost 6 bases, and 10 bases lay between the germline ends. DNA of the CDR3: TGTGCCAGCAGCTTAGGGGGTTTAGGCGAGCAGTACTTC. It specifies CASSLGGLGEQYF.

This clonotype was picked up many times. This chain links TRBV27 with TRBJ2-5, with unresolved D. The CDR3 covers 13 residues. V was trimmed by 2 bases and J by 5 bases, leaving 9 bases between them. Germline-derived CDR1 and CDR2 are MNHEY and SMNVEV (reference sequence). CDR3 DNA: TGTGCCAGCAGTTTAGGTGAACTGGAGACCCAGTACTTC. Its protein product is CASSLGELETQYF.

The chain combines TRBV6-1 with TRBJ1-5; 10 positions match TRBD1. The CDR3 length is 15 residues. Germline CDR1 is MNHNS and CDR2 is SASEGT. Trimming cost V 6 bases and J 6 bases; bases outside gene matches: 8. This CDR3 reads CASSRDRGSIQPQHF. The CDR3 bases are TGTGCCAGCAGCAGGGACAGGGGTTCCATTCAGCCCCAGCATTTT.

This clonotype has just a few counts. This chain uses TRBV12-3 or TRBV12-4 with TRBJ1-5; D uncertain. The CDR3 runs 17 residues. The V end was cut by 5 bases, the J end by 0 bases, with 17 bases between. The CDR3: CASSRESTPYSNQPQHF. CDR3 coding DNA: TGTGCCAGCAGTAGGGAGTCCACGCCATATAGCAATCAGCCCCAGCATTTT.

This clonotype was observed at least ten times. Germline and junction disagree at one end, which may indicate a read error. The V gene is TRBV20-1, the J gene TRBJ2-7; D perhaps matches TRBD2 (6 bases). The CDR3 sequence is 14 residues long. Germline assignment: CDR1 DFQATT and CDR2 SNEGSKA (reference sequence). The CDR3 DNA reads as TGCAGTGCTAGACGTGGGACTCCGGGGACGTTGATGCACTTC. It codes for CSARRGTPGTLMHF.

This clonotype was observed a handful of times. The chain couples TRBV20-1 to TRBJ2-3, with TRBD2 matching 11 bases. V trimming: 0 bases; J trimming: 4 bases; junction bases outside the gene matches: 6. From germline, CDR1 is DFQATT and CDR2 SNEGSKA (reference sequence). CDR3 length: 16 residues. This CDR3 reads CSARDLVAGGPDTQYF. The CDR3, as DNA: TGCAGTGCTAGAGATCTGGTAGCGGGAGGGCCAGATACGCAGTATTTT.

Concerning this clonotype itself: A read error may explain this, as a much larger clone is one base away. The conserved phenylalanine or tryptophan normally closing the CDR3 is absent here, so this likely arose from a read error. Written as DNA, the CDR3 is TGCAGTGCTAGTACGGGACCCAGCTCCTACAATGAGCAGTTCTCC. This encodes CSASTGPSSYNEQFS. The chain uses TRBV20-1 and TRBJ2-1; D assignment may be TRBD1 or TRBD2 (5 bases each). CDR1 is DFQATT and CDR2 is SNEGSKA in the germline V gene (reference sequence). The CDR3 contains 15 residues. Trimming removed 3 bases at V and 0 bases at J, with 12 bases between.

This clonotype was picked up many times. J is TRBJ2-7 and V is TRBV27; maybe TRBD2 (6 bases). V lost 0 bases and J lost 1, with 13 bases in between. Germline-derived CDR1 and CDR2 are MNHEY and SMNVEV (reference sequence). CDR3 length: 16 amino acids. DNA of the CDR3: TGTGCCAGCAGTTTATCGACGGGAGAGGTATCCTACGAGCAGTACTTC. Protein sequence: CASSLSTGEVSYEQYF.

This clonotype was detected only a few times. The chain carries TRBV5-1 and TRBJ2-5; 14 bases map to TRBD2. The CDR3 is made up of 17 amino acids. J was trimmed by 1 base and V by 3 bases; bases with no gene match: 5. From germline, CDR1 is SGHRS and CDR2 YFSETQ. CDR3 nucleotide sequence: TGCGCCAGCAGCTGGGTGGGACTAGCGGGAGTCCAAGAGACCCAGTACTTC. Translating it yields CASSWVGLAGVQETQYF.

This clonotype has a count of ten or more. The J gene is TRBJ2-3, the V gene TRBV20-1; 9 nucleotides match TRBD2. The CDR3 runs to 16 residues. Unmatched junction bases numbered 9, after V lost 1 base and J lost 4 bases. Germline V gene sequence: CDR1 DFQATT, CDR2 SNEGSKA (reference sequence). The CDR3: CSARGGRAAYSDTQYF. The CDR3 region has the DNA TGCAGTGCTAGAGGCGGGAGGGCCGCATATTCAGATACGCAGTATTTT.

The J gene is TRBJ2-1, the V gene TRBV9; the match to TRBD2 covers 10 bases. V dropped 4 bases and J dropped 5; count of bases not matched to a gene: 9. CDR1 is SGDLS and CDR2 is YYNGEE in the germline V gene. There are 16 residues in the CDR3. In DNA, the CDR3 is TGTGCCAGCAGCCCCCATCCTAGCGGGAGCAACAATGAGCAGTTCTTC. Translating it yields CASSPHPSGSNNEQFF.

This clonotype was seen more than once but under ten times. The rearrangement joins TRBV4-1 to TRBJ2-2, with 7 bases identical to TRBD1. V was clipped by 4 bases and J by 7 bases; unmatched bases: 15. The CDR3 runs 17 residues. Germline V gene lookup returns CDR1 MGHRA and CDR2 YSYEKL. CDR3 nucleotide sequence: TGCGCCAGCAGCCCTCCCAGGGTAGGGGGCGCATACGGGGAGCTGTTTTTT. As protein: CASSPPRVGGAYGELFF.

The table lists this clonotype with many counts. The chain uses TRBV29-1 and TRBJ2-2; TRBD2 matches 7 bases. This CDR3 is built from 15 residues. V lost 4 bases, J lost 6 bases, and 11 bases stayed unmatched. CDR1 and CDR2 (germline): SQVTM, ANQGSEA. The CDR3 coding sequence is TGCAGCGTTGGCCCCGGCGGGGGAGTTCCCGGGGAGCTGTTTTTT. Translating it yields CSVGPGGGVPGELFF.

The V and J genes are TRBV7-2 and TRBJ2-7; maybe TRBD2 (7 bases). The CDR3 contains 17 residues. Germline V gene data show CDR1 as SGHTA and CDR2 as FQGNSA. Trimming pared 3 bases from V and 2 bases from J, leaving 20 bases between. The CDR3 DNA is TGTGCCAGCAGCTTGGGAGGGGCAGGGGTGAATCCCTACGAGCAGTACTTC. Translating gives CASSLGGAGVNPYEQYF.

This clonotype was observed at least ten times. The chain employs TRBV5-1 and TRBJ2-1; no firm D call. V was pared by 1 base and J by 8 bases, with 19 bases between. The V gene's germline CDR1 is SGHRS and CDR2 YFSETQ. The CDR3 has 16 amino acids. CDR3 protein: CASSLFPESLADEQFF. The CDR3 DNA sequence: TGCGCCAGCAGCTTGTTCCCAGAAAGTCTTGCGGATGAGCAGTTCTTC. Using reference TRBV5-1 and TRBJ2-1 for the parts outside the CDR3, the full variable domain is KAGVTQTPRYLIKTRGQQVTLSCSPISGHRSVSWYQQTPGQGLQFLFEYFSETQRNKGNFPGRFSGRQFSNSRSEMNVSTLELGDSALYLCASSLFPESLADEQFFGPGTRLTVL.

This clonotype was seen more than once but under ten times. J is TRBJ1-5 and V is TRBV20-1; a possible D gene is TRBD1 (6 bases). Germline values: CDR1 DFQATT, CDR2 SNEGSKA (reference sequence). The CDR3 spans 12 residues. With 4 bases removed from V and 4 bases from J, the gap between germline ends came to 8 bases. The CDR3 DNA follows: TGCAGTGCTACTCAGGGGAATCAGCCCCAGCATTTT. Residues: CSATQGNQPQHF.

This clonotype was counted at least ten times. The rearrangement uses TRBV6-1 and TRBJ1-1; D is unresolved. Between the trimmed V and J ends, which lost 2 bases and 1 base, there was a span of 8 bases. Per the germline V gene, CDR1 is MNHNS and CDR2 is SASEGT. The CDR3 sequence is 14 residues long. This CDR3 is CASSEWAGNTEAFF. CDR3 DNA sequence: TGTGCCAGCAGTGAATGGGCAGGGAACACTGAAGCTTTCTTT.

The rearrangement links TRBV5-1 to TRBJ2-1, with TRBD2 identical over 9 bases. Germline V gives CDR1 SGHRS, CDR2 YFSETQ. V lost 0 bases, J lost 10 bases, and 5 bases stayed unmatched. CDR3 length: 14 residues. CDR3 loop: CASSLASGISEQFF. The CDR3, as DNA: TGCGCCAGCAGCTTGGCTAGCGGGATAAGCGAGCAGTTCTTC.

This clonotype was found many times. V and J are TRBV29-1 and TRBJ2-1; D remains ambiguous. The germline V gene has CDR1 SQVTM and CDR2 ANQGSEA. The V and J ends lost 7 bases and 9 bases respectively, with 16 bases between them. The CDR3 spans 12 residues. The CDR3 sequence is CSGKKKEREQFF. CDR3 sequence (DNA): TGCAGCGGAAAGAAAAAAGAGCGTGAGCAGTTCTTC.

The CDR3 is CASSAYRGDNEQFF. DNA of the CDR3: TGTGCCAGTAGTGCCTACAGGGGGGACAATGAGCAGTTCTTC. The rearrangement joins TRBV19 to TRBJ2-1; 8 positions agree with TRBD1. This CDR3 is 14 amino acids long. CDR1 is LNHDA and CDR2 is SQIVND in the germline V gene (reference sequence). V dropped 5 bases and J dropped 5; count of bases not matched to a gene: 5.

This clonotype has a handful of counts. The chain recombines TRBV15 with TRBJ2-3, with TRBD2 matching 7 bases. With V trimmed by 0 bases and J by 1 base, 10 bases remained unmatched. This CDR3 contains 18 residues. Looked up from germline, CDR1 is LNHNV and CDR2 is YYDKDF (reference sequence). As DNA, the CDR3 is TGTGCCACCAGCAGAGATAGGAGCGGGGAGCCGGGCACAGATACGCAGTATTTT. Protein: CATSRDRSGEPGTDTQYF. Full variable domain (rest looked up from reference TRBV15 and TRBJ2-3): DAMVIQNPRYQVTQFGKPVTLSCSQTLNHNVMYWYQQKSSQAPKLLFHYYDKDFNNEADTPDNFQSRRPNTSFCFLDIRSPGLGDTAMYLCATSRDRSGEPGTDTQYFGPGTRLTVL.

The chain uses TRBV10-3 and TRBJ2-7; D gene unclear. This CDR3 contains 12 residues. Germline-derived CDR1 and CDR2 are ENHRY and SYGVKD. Trimming stripped 6 bases from V and 3 bases from J, with 9 bases between. In DNA form, the CDR3 reads TGTGCCATCAGCCTGGACGGCTACGAGCAGTACTTC. It specifies CAISLDGYEQYF.

This clonotype was detected a few times. V gene TRBV9 combines with J gene TRBJ2-1, with D perhaps matching TRBD1 (5 bases). Trimming left V 2 bases short and J 8 bases short, with 17 bases between. The CDR3 is made up of 15 amino acids. Germline CDR1 is SGDLS and CDR2 is YYNGEE. The CDR3 loop is CASSVLQGRGDEQFF. DNA of the CDR3: TGTGCCAGCAGCGTTTTGCAGGGCCGTGGCGATGAGCAGTTCTTC.

This clonotype has only a few counts. The rearrangement joins TRBV29-1 to TRBJ2-1, with D perhaps matching TRBD1 or TRBD2 (5 bases each). With 0 bases removed from V and 9 bases from J, the gap between germline ends came to 18 bases. Germline V gene sequence: CDR1 SQVTM, CDR2 ANQGSEA. The CDR3 has 15 amino acids. The CDR3 DNA sequence: TGCAGCGTTGAAGATTATTGGACACCCGGAGGTGAGCAGTTCTTC. As protein: CSVEDYWTPGGEQFF.